This T cell receptor beta chain was identified in a study of STAT5B mutations in CD4+ large granular lymphocyte leukemia. Study-wide findings and caveats: Patient CD4-sorted repertoires looked more clonal than healthy CD4+ repertoires, even without putative leukemic clones. No patients shared main leukemic clonotypes, though less than 30% appeared at low frequency elsewhere. The CD4+ versus CD8+ T-LGLL clonality difference may reflect limited sample size.

Trimming pared 1 base from V and 0 bases from J, leaving 7 bases between. This CDR3 is 14 amino acids long. Germline assignment: CDR1 MNHNS and CDR2 SASEGT. With respect to this clone: What it binds is not known.

The table came from immunoSEQ multiplex PCR; TCRdb's copy has only in-frame clones and leaves some out. This sample yields under 40,000 clones, of which around 85% are seen a single time; approximately 2.3% belongs to the top ten. This sequence was found in a human donor in good health. The material sequenced was CD4+ T cells from blood buffy coats. V is TRBV6-1 and J is TRBJ2-7, with D possibly being TRBD1 or TRBD2 (5 bases each). The CDR3 sequence: CASSEVGPSYEQYF. CDR3 sequence (DNA): TGTGCCAGCAGTGAAGTGGGACCCTCCTACGAGCAGTACTTC.